The next 28 T cell receptor beta chains were all read from a single sample in a study of blood T cell repertoires in COVID-19. Profiled with immunoSEQ multiplex PCR; TCRdb holds only in-frame clones, not every one. This table has 110,000 or so clones, 88% appearing once. Sample: peripheral blood. These receptor sequences come from a human donor in a cohort sampled during active COVID-19.

This clone was detected only a few times. A junction end diverges from the germline sequence, so it may reflect a read error. The J gene is TRBJ2-3, the V gene TRBV4-2; 8 bases are shared with TRBD2. Germline-derived CDR1 and CDR2 are LGHNA and YNFKEQ. This CDR3 contains 15 residues. This CDR3 is CASSHGGLGTDTQYF. The CDR3 coding sequence is TGTGCCAGCAGCCACGGGGGACTAGGCACCGATACGCAGTATTTT.

The chain recombines TRBV19 with TRBJ2-5; TRBD2 matches at 7 bases. The CDR3 extends over 15 amino acids. Germline values: CDR1 LNHDA, CDR2 SQIVND (reference sequence). The J segment lost 5 bases and the V segment lost 8 bases, leaving 14 bases of the junction unmatched. The DNA of the CDR3 is TGTGCCAGTTCCCAGGGAGGGTTGTCGAGGGAGACCCAGTACTTC. Its translation is CASSQGGLSRETQYF.

This clone showed up just a few times. This chain connects TRBV6-5 to TRBJ1-5; tentatively, D is TRBD1 (5 bases). The CDR3 spans 13 residues. CDR1 and CDR2 from the germline V gene are MNHEY and SVGAGI. V gave up 0 bases and J gave up 5 bases, with 5 bases separating them. For the CDR3, the DNA is TGTGCCAGCAGTTACTCAGGGGATCAGCCCCAGCATTTT. This sequence encodes CASSYSGDQPQHF.

V and J are TRBV18 and TRBJ1-6, with 8 positions matching TRBD1. Trimming at V came to 3 bases and at J to 10 bases, leaving 5 bases not matched to a gene. The CDR3 is 14 amino acids. Germline V gene lookup returns CDR1 KGHSH and CDR2 LQKENI. The CDR3 reads CASSPTGERSPLHF. In nucleotides, the CDR3 is TGTGCCAGCTCACCGACAGGGGAAAGATCACCCCTCCACTTT.

The table lists this clone with a count of one. The CDR3 reads CASSPREGGDYEQYF. The CDR3 nucleotides are TGTGCCAGCAGTCCCAGGGAGGGAGGAGATTACGAGCAGTACTTC. The rearrangement joins TRBV28 to TRBJ2-7; 7 bases map to TRBD2. Germline-derived CDR1 and CDR2 are MDHEN and SYDVKM. The junction had 11 bases not matched to a gene; V was cut back by 5 bases and J by 4 bases. The CDR3 covers 15 residues.

The chain carries TRBV7-3 and TRBJ2-1, with 8 bases that match TRBD2. The V segment lost 5 bases and the J segment 0 bases; nucleotides outside the gene matches: 18. Germline loops: CDR1 SGHTA, CDR2 FQGTGA. The CDR3 loop spans 20 amino acids. Here the CDR3 DNA reads TGTGCCAGCAGCCGCACTGGGGGGTCTAGCGGGCCAAGCTCCTACAATGAGCAGTTCTTC. Its protein product is CASSRTGGSSGPSSYNEQFF.

The chain recombines TRBV6-5 with TRBJ1-4, with 8 bases identical to TRBD1. This CDR3 region has 13 residues. Per germline, CDR1 MNHEY and CDR2 SVGAGI. V shed 8 bases and J 3 bases; nucleotides not matched to a gene: 2. The CDR3 DNA is TGTGCCAGCGTCAGGGGGCCTAATGAAAAACTGTTTTTT. It specifies CASVRGPNEKLFF.

This chain connects TRBV6-5 to TRBJ2-5; D is ambiguous. Trimming removed 5 bases at V and 4 bases at J, with 11 bases between. Germline CDR1 reads MNHEY; CDR2 reads SVGAGI. The CDR3 covers 13 residues. The CDR3 here is CASSPRRRETQYF. CDR3 nucleotide sequence: TGTGCCAGCAGTCCCAGACGGAGAGAGACCCAGTACTTC.

In this sample, this clone turned up a few times. The chain has TRBV6-5 and TRBJ1-6, with D perhaps TRBD1 (5 bases). There are 15 residues in the CDR3. V was shortened by 3 bases and J by 8 bases, with 14 bases between the two germline ends. The germline CDR1 and CDR2 sequences are MNHEY and SVGAGI. CDR3: CASSYVGEEDSPLHF. CDR3 nucleotides: TGTGCCAGCAGTTATGTAGGGGAGGAGGATTCACCCCTCCACTTT.

This sequence joins TRBV2 and TRBJ1-5; TRBD1 matches 7 bases. CDR1 is SNHLY, CDR2 FYNNEI, per germline. CDR3 size: 13 residues. Trimming took 8 bases from V and 0 from J; bases not matched to a gene: 1. The chain's CDR3 is CASGDSSNQPQHF. The DNA of the CDR3 is TGTGCCAGCGGGGACAGTAGCAATCAGCCCCAGCATTTT.

The chain couples TRBV29-1 to TRBJ1-1; no definite D call. This CDR3 contains 12 residues. The ends were cut back, 6 bases at V and 1 base at J, with 9 bases in the middle. Per germline, CDR1 SQVTM and CDR2 ANQGSEA. CDR3 DNA: TGCAGCGTGATACAGCCGAACACTGAAGCTTTCTTT. This encodes CSVIQPNTEAFF.

This clone was seen a few times. J is TRBJ1-1 and V is TRBV7-2; 9 bases are shared with TRBD1. The germline gives CDR1 SGHTA, CDR2 FQGNSA. The CDR3 is 15 residues long. V lost 3 bases, J lost 4 bases, and 6 bases stayed unmatched. The CDR3 here is CASSFTTGGGTEAFF. Written as DNA, the CDR3 is TGTGCCAGCAGCTTCACGACAGGGGGTGGCACTGAAGCTTTCTTT.

CDR3 protein: CASGGTSVSYNEQFF. CDR3 DNA sequence: TGCGCCAGCGGCGGGACTAGCGTTTCCTACAATGAGCAGTTCTTC. The V gene is TRBV5-1, the J gene TRBJ2-1, with 10 positions matching TRBD2. The CDR3 is 15 amino acids. Germline loops: CDR1 SGHRS, CDR2 YFSETQ. Trimming cost V 7 bases and J 1 base; bases outside gene matches: 5.

The chain joins TRBV11-2 to TRBJ2-1; 7 positions agree with TRBD1. The V segment lost 5 bases and the J segment 12 bases; nucleotides outside the gene matches: 13. The length of the CDR3 is 14 residues. Germline loops: CDR1 SGHAT, CDR2 FQNNGV. CDR3 in amino acids: CASSQGVNGDPQFF. The CDR3 nucleotides read TGTGCCAGCAGCCAGGGGGTGAACGGGGACCCGCAGTTCTTC.

In its sample, this clone was seen once. V gene TRBV10-1 combines with J gene TRBJ1-1; 8 nucleotides align to TRBD1. The V segment lost 4 bases and the J segment 6 bases; nucleotides outside the gene matches: 7. The germline V gene has CDR1 WNHNN and CDR2 SYGVQD (reference sequence). CDR3 length: 14 residues. CDR3 DNA: TGCGCCAGCAGTGCCCAGGACAGGGCGTCTGAAGCTTTCTTT. It codes for CASSAQDRASEAFF.

This chain joins TRBV5-1 and TRBJ1-3; 7 nucleotides agree with TRBD1. CDR3 length: 15 amino acids. Losses at the gene ends were 0 bases for V and 3 bases for J; bases not matched to a gene: 3. Per germline, CDR1 SGHRS and CDR2 YFSETQ. The CDR3 protein is CASSLGQGLGNTIYF. The CDR3 nucleotides are TGCGCCAGCAGCTTGGGACAGGGACTTGGAAACACCATATATTTT.

This chain links TRBV15 with TRBJ2-3, with a possible D match to TRBD1 (6 bases). V was clipped by 0 bases and J by 9 bases, with 7 bases between them. The germline CDR1 and CDR2 sequences are LNHNV and YYDKDF (reference sequence). The CDR3 is made up of 12 amino acids. CDR3 DNA sequence: TGTGCCACCAGCAGAGATGGGGGCACGCAGTATTTT. Amino acid sequence: CATSRDGGTQYF.

This clone has only a few counts. The J gene is TRBJ2-3, the V gene TRBV21-1; the listed D gene, TRBD2, was not tested against the DNA. TRBV21-1 is noted as a pseudogene. CDR3 length: 12 residues. CDR3 coding DNA: TGTGTCCCACTAGGAGTGACAGATACGCAGTATTTT. It yields the protein CVPLGVTDTQYF.

The chain employs TRBV28 and TRBJ1-6; D is undetermined. Deletions cut 2 bases from V and 9 bases from J, with 14 bases between. Germline V gene lookup returns CDR1 MDHEN and CDR2 SYDVKM. The CDR3 loop spans 15 amino acids. The CDR3 region has the DNA TGTGCCAGCAGTTTAGGTGCAGGCCTTTCTTCACCCCTCCACTTT. Protein: CASSLGAGLSSPLHF.

J is TRBJ2-7 and V is TRBV19; 7 bases align to TRBD1. Germline-derived CDR1 and CDR2 are LNHDA and SQIVND (reference sequence). V lost 10 bases, J lost 5 bases, and 8 bases stayed unmatched. This CDR3 comprises 12 residues. The CDR3 DNA follows: TGTGCCACTTCCGACAGGGTAGACGAGCAGTACTTC. This gives the protein CATSDRVDEQYF.

This CDR3 is CASSAWSGGGGYGYTF. The CDR3 DNA is TGTGCCAGCAGCGCATGGTCGGGGGGCGGAGGGTATGGCTACACCTTC. The chain employs TRBV7-6 and TRBJ1-2; tentative D call: TRBD1 (6 bases). The CDR3 covers 16 residues. The V gene lost 5 bases and the J gene lost 5 bases, with 21 bases spanning the gap. Germline assignment: CDR1 SGHVS and CDR2 FNYEAQ. The full variable domain, rest sourced from reference TRBV7-6 and TRBJ1-2, is GAGVSQSPRYKVTKRGQDVALRCDPISGHVSLYWYRQALGQGPEFLTYFNYEAQQDKSGLPNDRFSAERPEGSISTLTIQRTEQRDSAMYRCASSAWSGGGGYGYTFGSGTRLTVV.

V gene TRBV7-2 combines with J gene TRBJ2-1, with a possible D match to TRBD2 (6 bases). The CDR3 has 16 residues. Between the trimmed V and J ends, which lost 1 base and 3 bases, there was a span of 13 bases. Germline-derived CDR1 and CDR2 are SGHTA and FQGNSA. CDR3 residues: CASSLVFGGVYNEQFF. The CDR3 nucleotides are TGTGCCAGCAGCTTAGTTTTCGGGGGTGTCTACAATGAGCAGTTCTTC. The variable domain in full, completed from reference TRBV7-2 and TRBJ2-1, reads GAGVSQSPSNKVTEKGKDVELRCDPISGHTALYWYRQSLGQGLEFLIYFQGNSAPDKSGLPSDRFSAERTGGSVSTLTIQRTQQEDSAVYLCASSLVFGGVYNEQFFGPGTRLTVL.

The chain has TRBV5-1 and TRBJ1-1, with unresolved D. Germline CDR1 and CDR2: SGHRS and YFSETQ. CDR3 length: 14 residues. V was pared by 4 bases and J by 6 bases, with 16 bases between. CDR3 DNA: TGCGCCAGCAGCCCCGACATAGGGAGGGCTGAAGCTTTCTTT. It encodes CASSPDIGRAEAFF.

This clone was observed once. This chain joins TRBV13 and TRBJ2-5; TRBD2 matches at 8 bases. The CDR3 runs to 14 residues. J gave up 5 bases and V 2 bases, and 4 bases lay outside the gene matches. The germline gives CDR1 PRHDT, CDR2 FYEKMQ (reference sequence). CDR3 loop: CASSLRLAMETQYF. The CDR3 DNA reads TGTGCCAGCAGCTTAAGACTAGCGATGGAGACCCAGTACTTC.

This clone has just one count. V gene TRBV12-3 or TRBV12-4 combines with J gene TRBJ2-5; a possible D gene is TRBD2 (6 bases). V dropped 3 bases and J dropped 5 bases, with 10 bases sitting between them. The CDR3 runs to 13 residues. The CDR3 loop reads CASSFAGRETQYF. The CDR3 nucleotides are TGTGCCAGCAGTTTTGCGGGGAGGGAGACCCAGTACTTC.

CDR3 sequence: CAISALGATEAFF. CDR3 sequence (DNA): TGTGCCATCAGTGCCTTGGGGGCCACTGAAGCTTTCTTT. The chain recombines TRBV10-3 with TRBJ1-1, with D maybe TRBD1 (6 bases). Trimming took off 4 bases at V and 4 bases at J, with 10 bases between the two ends. CDR3 length: 13 amino acids. The germline CDR1 and CDR2 sequences are ENHRY and SYGVKD.

The sample holds a few counts of this clone. The chain employs TRBV27 and TRBJ1-3; maybe TRBD1 (6 bases). With 4 bases removed from V and 2 bases from J, the gap between germline ends came to 12 bases. Per germline, CDR1 MNHEY and CDR2 SMNVEV (reference sequence). This CDR3 has 15 amino acids. CDR3 residues: CASSYSGVTGNTIYF. CDR3 nucleotides: TGTGCCAGCAGTTACTCAGGGGTAACTGGAAACACCATATATTTT.

The V gene is TRBV28, the J gene TRBJ2-7, with 11 bases identical to TRBD1. Germline CDR1 reads MDHEN; CDR2 reads SYDVKM. This CDR3 contains 14 residues. With 4 bases clipped from V and 3 bases from J, the junction kept 2 bases outside the gene matches. The CDR3 is CASSWDRGNYEQYF. The CDR3 DNA follows: TGTGCCAGCAGTTGGGACAGGGGGAACTACGAGCAGTACTTC.